The 32 T cell receptor beta chains reported below all come from one sample, sequenced in a study of blood T cell repertoires in COVID-19. Sequencing was performed with immunoSEQ multiplex PCR; in TCRdb, only in-frame clones are kept and a portion is missing. The sample has tens of thousands of clones; roughly 86% are singletons. The source material was peripheral blood. The receptors here all came from a man aged 60 to 75 with active COVID-19.

The chain joins TRBV6-6 to TRBJ2-1; D not certain. The V end lost 5 bases, the J end lost 6 bases, and 11 bases lay between the germline ends. CDR3 length: 13 residues. Looked up from germline, CDR1 is MNHNY and CDR2 is SVGAGI (reference sequence). In DNA form, the CDR3 reads TGTGCCAGCAGTCACCCTACTGGCAATGAGCAGTTCTTC. This gives the protein CASSHPTGNEQFF.

V usage is TRBV5-4 and J usage is TRBJ2-7, with 8 bases aligning to TRBD1. The V gene's germline CDR1 is SGHNT and CDR2 YYREEE (reference sequence). The CDR3 spans 14 residues. V was clipped by 4 bases and J by 4 bases; unmatched bases: 7. The CDR3 sequence: CASSHTGGSYEQYF. The CDR3 nucleotides are TGTGCCAGCAGCCACACAGGGGGTTCGTACGAGCAGTACTTC. The variable domain in full, with the rest retrieved from reference TRBV5-4 and TRBJ2-7, is ETGVTQSPTHLIKTRGQQVTLRCSSQSGHNTVSWYQQALGQGPQFIFQYYREEENGRGNFPPRFSGLQFPNYSSELNVNALELDDSALYLCASSHTGGSYEQYFGPGTRLTVT.

The chain uses TRBV19 and TRBJ2-1, with D possibly being TRBD1 (6 bases). Trimming took off 0 bases at V and 0 bases at J, with 9 bases between the two ends. CDR1 is LNHDA, CDR2 SQIVND, per germline (reference sequence). The CDR3 extends over 16 amino acids. Here the CDR3 reads CASSIEWGLSYNEQFF. DNA of the CDR3: TGTGCCAGTAGTATAGAATGGGGGCTCTCCTACAATGAGCAGTTCTTC.

V is TRBV5-1 and J is TRBJ2-3, with TRBD2 matching 11 bases. From germline, CDR1 is SGHRS and CDR2 YFSETQ. V dropped 0 bases and J dropped 0; count of bases not matched to a gene: 3. The CDR3 covers 17 residues. CDR3 amino acids: CASSLGLAGSSTDTQYF. CDR3 sequence (DNA): TGCGCCAGCAGCTTGGGACTAGCGGGATCTAGCACAGATACGCAGTATTTT.

This clone was detected once. V is TRBV10-3 and J is TRBJ1-3; possibly TRBD1 for D (6 bases). Looked up from germline, CDR1 is ENHRY and CDR2 is SYGVKD. The CDR3 sequence is 14 residues long. The V and J ends lost 4 bases and 4 bases respectively, with 11 bases between them. CDR3 nucleotides: TGTGCCATCAGTGTCTCAGGGGTGGGAAACACCATATATTTT. This translates into CAISVSGVGNTIYF.

The V and J genes are TRBV7-8 and TRBJ2-3, with 8 bases identical to TRBD2. Germline lookup yields CDR1 SGHVS and CDR2 FQNEAQ. The CDR3 extends over 14 amino acids. Trimming took 5 bases from V and 4 from J; bases not matched to a gene: 5. The CDR3 sequence is CASSPREGSDTQYF. DNA for the CDR3: TGTGCCAGCAGCCCCCGGGAGGGGTCAGATACGCAGTATTTT.

This sequence joins TRBV3-1 (or the pseudogene TRBV3-2) and TRBJ2-7; 8 bases line up with TRBD2. This CDR3 has 17 residues. The germline V gene has CDR1 LGHDT and CDR2 YNNKEL (reference sequence). The V and J ends lost 4 bases and 4 bases, in that order; junction bases with no gene match: 15. CDR3 DNA: TGTGCCAGCAGCCCTCCAAGGCGACTAGCGTCGGTTTACGAGCAGTACTTC. This gives the protein CASSPPRRLASVYEQYF.

The rearrangement uses TRBV3-1 (or the pseudogene TRBV3-2) and TRBJ1-2; D ambiguous. Germline V gene data show CDR1 as LGHDT and CDR2 as YNNKEL (reference sequence). The length of the CDR3 is 16 residues. The germline V and J ends were trimmed by 1 base and 8 bases, with 20 bases remaining between them. CDR3 bases: TGTGCCAGCAGCCAAGCTGCCCCCAGCTTCCGGGGAGGCTACACCTTC. It yields the protein CASSQAAPSFRGGYTF.

The chain is built from TRBV10-2 and TRBJ2-4, with 9 bases matching TRBD1. The CDR3 consists of 17 residues. The ends lost 5 bases at V and 1 base at J; junction bases unmatched: 9. CDR1 and CDR2 from the germline V gene are WSHSY and SAAADI. CDR3 in DNA: TGCGCCAGCAGTACAGGCCCCGGGACAGGGGCCAAAAACATTCAGTACTTC. This encodes CASSTGPGTGAKNIQYF.

The chain couples TRBV29-1 to TRBJ2-1; weak D call: TRBD1 (6 bases). Germline CDR1 and CDR2: SQVTM and ANQGSEA. The CDR3 contains 16 residues. Trimming stripped 3 bases from V and 6 bases from J, with 21 bases between. The CDR3 protein is CSVETRGGFTVNEQFF. The CDR3 DNA is TGCAGCGTTGAGACCAGAGGGGGATTTACCGTCAATGAGCAGTTCTTC.

This clone showed up just once. The chain couples TRBV27 to TRBJ1-5, with unresolved D. Germline lookup yields CDR1 MNHEY and CDR2 SMNVEV (reference sequence). Trimming cost V 5 bases and J 4 bases, with 21 bases left between them. The CDR3 contains 17 residues. Written as DNA, the CDR3 is TGTGCCAGCAGTCCCGATCTCAGGTATCCTCGGAATCAGCCCCAGCATTTT. This gives the protein CASSPDLRYPRNQPQHF.

The chain has TRBV2 and TRBJ2-2; the D is unclear. V was shortened by 2 bases and J by 2 bases, with 12 bases between the two germline ends. The CDR3 loop spans 16 amino acids. CDR1 and CDR2 (germline): SNHLY, FYNNEI. The CDR3 loop is CASSERRPENTGELFF. CDR3 nucleotide sequence: TGTGCCAGCAGTGAAAGGAGACCAGAAAACACCGGGGAGCTGTTTTTT. Together with reference TRBV2 and TRBJ2-2, the CDR3 gives the full variable domain: EPEVTQTPSHQVTQMGQEVILRCVPISNHLYFYWYRQILGQKVEFLVSFYNNEISEKSEIFDDQFSVERPDGSNFTLKIRSTKLEDSAMYFCASSERRPENTGELFFGEGSRLTVL.

The chain is built from TRBV27 and TRBJ1-6; unclear D gene. Trimming stripped 6 bases from V and 10 bases from J, with 22 bases between. Germline CDR1 reads MNHEY; CDR2 reads SMNVEV (reference sequence). CDR3 length: 16 amino acids. Written as DNA, the CDR3 is TGTGCCAGCAGCTCCGGCGGGGAGATATTAAACTCACCCCTCCACTTT. The encoded protein is CASSSGGEILNSPLHF.

This chain connects TRBV6-5 to TRBJ2-7; tentative D call: TRBD1 (7 bases). The length of the CDR3 is 14 residues. Germline values: CDR1 MNHEY, CDR2 SVGAGI. Trimming left V 0 bases short and J 4 bases short, with 10 bases between. The CDR3 protein is CASSYSQGGYEQYF. Here the CDR3 DNA reads TGTGCCAGCAGTTACTCTCAGGGGGGTTACGAGCAGTACTTC.

In this sample, this clone turned up once. The rearrangement links TRBV5-1 to TRBJ1-4; D gene unclear. Germline V gene sequence: CDR1 SGHRS, CDR2 YFSETQ. The CDR3 contains 16 residues. Trimming cost V 0 bases and J 3 bases, with 12 bases left between them. The CDR3 spells CASSLGPLGANEKLFF. DNA for the CDR3: TGCGCCAGCAGCTTGGGCCCTTTGGGAGCTAATGAAAAACTGTTTTTT.

CDR3 amino acids: CASSLFGQGRVGEKLFF. CDR3 nucleotides: TGTGCCAGCAGCTTATTTGGGCAGGGTAGGGTTGGGGAAAAACTGTTTTTT. The genes are TRBV7-9 and TRBJ1-4; a possible D gene is TRBD1 (5 bases). The CDR3 consists of 17 residues. Germline lookup yields CDR1 SEHNR and CDR2 FQNEAQ (reference sequence). Trimming stripped 2 bases from V and 8 bases from J, with 21 bases between. Full variable domain (outside the CDR3, taken from reference TRBV7-9 and TRBJ1-4): DTGVSQNPRHKITKRGQNVTFRCDPISEHNRLYWYRQTLGQGPEFLTYFQNEAQLEKSRLLSDRFSAERPKGSFSTLEIQRTEQGDSAMYLCASSLFGQGRVGEKLFFGSGTQLSVL.

This clone was counted a few times. The V call is TRBV10-2, the J call TRBJ2-1; 10 bases match TRBD2. CDR3 length equals 14 residues. Trimming took 4 bases from V and 9 from J; bases not matched to a gene: 6. In germline, CDR1 is WSHSY, CDR2 SAAADI. CDR3 protein: CASSVAGGGSEQFF. The CDR3, as DNA: TGCGCCAGCAGTGTAGCGGGAGGCGGAAGTGAGCAGTTCTTC.

The chain is built from TRBV19 and TRBJ2-1; TRBD2 agrees at 7 bases. V was pared by 0 bases and J by 0 bases, with 11 bases of the junction left unmatched. The CDR3 runs 19 residues. Germline-derived CDR1 and CDR2 are LNHDA and SQIVND (reference sequence). The CDR3 coding sequence is TGTGCCAGTAGTATAGAGGGGGGGACGGTCCTGAGCTCCTACAATGAGCAGTTCTTC. It yields the protein CASSIEGGTVLSSYNEQFF.

The genes are TRBV20-1 and TRBJ2-7, with TRBD2 identical over 14 bases. Germline CDR1 and CDR2: DFQATT and SNEGSKA (reference sequence). The V segment lost 3 bases and the J segment 4 bases; nucleotides outside the gene matches: 5. The CDR3 spans 15 residues. CDR3 loop: CSASEGLAGAYEQYF. CDR3 DNA sequence: TGCAGTGCTAGTGAGGGACTAGCGGGAGCGTACGAGCAGTACTTC.

DNA of the CDR3: TGTGCCAGCAGCATGGGGCTAGGGGACGAGCAGTACTTC. The encoded protein is CASSMGLGDEQYF. V is TRBV13 and J is TRBJ2-7; possibly TRBD1 for D (5 bases). The CDR3 runs 13 residues. Germline V gives CDR1 PRHDT, CDR2 FYEKMQ (reference sequence). Between the trimmed V and J ends, which lost 5 bases and 5 bases, there was a span of 13 bases. Variable domain in full (rest from reference TRBV13 and TRBJ2-7): AAGVIQSPRHLIKEKRETATLKCYPIPRHDTVYWYQQGPGQDPQFLISFYEKMQSDKGSIPDRFSAQQFSDYHSELNMSSLELGDSALYFCASSMGLGDEQYFGPGTRLTVT.

CDR3 region: CASSPGQGAPLNIQYF. CDR3 nucleotide sequence: TGTGCCAGCAGCCCAGGACAGGGGGCGCCTCTAAACATTCAGTACTTC. The rearrangement uses TRBV11-2 and TRBJ2-4, with 11 nucleotides matching TRBD1. The CDR3 totals 16 residues. With 5 bases clipped from V and 6 bases from J, the junction kept 9 bases outside the gene matches. Germline loops: CDR1 SGHAT, CDR2 FQNNGV.

The rearrangement joins TRBV25-1 to TRBJ2-3; D possibly corresponds to TRBD2 (6 bases). Trimming removed 3 bases from V and 0 bases from J, with 13 bases in between. The CDR3 extends over 16 amino acids. From germline, CDR1 is MGHDK and CDR2 SYGVNS. The CDR3 sequence: CASSDWREMSTDTQYF. The CDR3 nucleotides are TGTGCCAGCAGTGATTGGCGGGAAATGAGCACAGATACGCAGTATTTT.

The chain carries TRBV15 and TRBJ2-3, with 7 bases that match TRBD2. The CDR3 totals 16 residues. The germline gives CDR1 LNHNV, CDR2 YYDKDF (reference sequence). Trimming at V came to 7 bases and at J to 4 bases, leaving 14 bases not matched to a gene. The CDR3 DNA is TGTGCCACCAAACAGCGTCCGAGGGGAGGGCCAGATACGCAGTATTTT. Protein sequence: CATKQRPRGGPDTQYF.

The chain links TRBV9 to TRBJ2-3; tentative D call: TRBD1 (6 bases). The CDR3 sequence is 16 residues long. Germline V CDR1 and CDR2: SGDLS, YYNGEE. V was shortened by 3 bases and J by 0 bases, with 14 bases between the two germline ends. CDR3 bases: TGTGCCAGCAGCGCGGGGCCAGGGGCTAGCACAGATACGCAGTATTTT. Amino acids: CASSAGPGASTDTQYF.

This clone was picked up a small number of times. The chain joins TRBV12-5 to TRBJ1-2, with a tentative D call TRBD1 (5 bases). Germline V gene lookup returns CDR1 LGHNT and CDR2 FRNRAP. Trimming stripped 4 bases from V and 3 bases from J, with 42 bases between. This CDR3 is 24 amino acids long. DNA for the CDR3: TGTGCTAGTGGTTCCCGTCCCTTATCTCAATCAGGGCCCCTCGGACGCAGTCCCGACTATGGCTACACCTTC. Translation: CASGSRPLSQSGPLGRSPDYGYTF.

This chain links TRBV4-1 with TRBJ2-5, with TRBD2 matching 12 bases. The V segment lost 1 base and the J segment 4 bases; nucleotides outside the gene matches: 7. Germline CDR1 and CDR2: MGHRA and YSYEKL. The CDR3 spans 17 residues. CDR3 sequence reads: CASSQGTLAGGRETQYF. The CDR3 bases are TGCGCCAGCAGCCAAGGGACACTAGCGGGAGGTAGAGAGACCCAGTACTTC.

The chain has TRBV21-1 and TRBJ2-7; the table's D call of TRBD1 was not tested on the DNA. TRBV21-1 is a documented pseudogene. The CDR3 has 10 amino acids. The CDR3 here is CASSSRAQYF. The DNA for the CDR3 is TGTGCCAGCAGCAGCAGGGCACAGTACTTC.

The V gene is TRBV6-1, the J gene TRBJ2-7; 7 bases agree with TRBD2. The germline V gene has CDR1 MNHNS and CDR2 SASEGT. The CDR3 has 14 residues. V trimming: 2 bases; J trimming: 3 bases; junction bases outside the gene matches: 4. For the CDR3, the DNA is TGTGCCAGCAGTGAATCGGAGCGGGACTACGAGCAGTACTTC. This gives the protein CASSESERDYEQYF.

The chain joins TRBV27 to TRBJ2-7, with TRBD1 identical over 9 bases. The CDR3 loop spans 14 amino acids. The germline V gene has CDR1 MNHEY and CDR2 SMNVEV (reference sequence). V lost 6 bases, J lost 3 bases, and 6 bases stayed unmatched. CDR3: CASRVGQGNYEQYF. CDR3 in DNA: TGTGCCAGCAGGGTCGGACAGGGGAACTACGAGCAGTACTTC.

The chain joins TRBV7-2 to TRBJ2-7; 8 bases line up with TRBD1. V trimming: 3 bases; J trimming: 5 bases; junction bases outside the gene matches: 6. Germline CDR1 reads SGHTA; CDR2 reads FQGNSA. This CDR3 is built from 14 residues. The CDR3 bases are TGTGCCAGCAGCTTCCGGACAGGGAGGAACGAGCAGTACTTC. It specifies CASSFRTGRNEQYF.

This chain links TRBV10-3 with TRBJ2-1, with 14 positions matching TRBD2. This CDR3 has 13 amino acids. Germline CDR1 ENHRY, CDR2 SYGVKD. The J segment lost 8 bases and the V segment lost 11 bases, leaving 5 bases of the junction unmatched. The CDR3 spells CALGTSGSYEQFF. For the CDR3, the DNA is TGTGCCCTCGGGACTAGCGGGAGTTATGAGCAGTTCTTC.

J is TRBJ1-5 and V is TRBV7-8; D may be TRBD1 (5 bases). The CDR3 loop spans 14 amino acids. V was cut by 8 bases and J by 2 bases, with 13 bases left in between. Germline values: CDR1 SGHVS, CDR2 FQNEAQ. The CDR3 protein is CASVQAGGNQPQHF. In DNA form, the CDR3 reads TGTGCCAGCGTACAGGCGGGGGGCAATCAGCCCCAGCATTTT.